Reported below is one T cell receptor beta chain. Its antigen is not identified. The table came from immunoSEQ multiplex PCR; TCRdb's copy has only in-frame clones and leaves some out. The sample has around 340,000 clones; around 88% are singletons. Treatment of the sample: roughly 18 received Ad26.COV2.S at low or high dose, single or two shots; several received placebo; per-sample allocation not given. The study sampled participants on day 63 after the first vaccine or placebo injection. The record originates from a study of Ad26.COV2.S vaccination and SARS-CoV-2 variants. Overall study context: Ad26.COV2.S, an intramuscular injection, was given once or twice 56 days apart.

The study's findings and limits: Similar non-spike TCR breadth was seen in vaccine and placebo recipients. Reportedly, spike-specific CD8+ and CD4+ T cell responses achieved substantial breadth once vaccination had taken place.

Germline V lookup: CDR1 SEHNR, CDR2 FQNEAQ (reference sequence). The CDR3 loop spans 14 amino acids. Trimming pared 0 bases from V and 0 bases from J, leaving 6 bases between. The sequence came from a person between 18 and 65 years old who received the Ad26.COV2.S COVID-19 vaccine or a placebo. The genes are TRBV7-9 and TRBJ2-7; D ambiguous. The material was peripheral blood, obtained in a trial of Ad26.COV2.S vaccine versus placebo. The CDR3 spells CASSLARFSYEQYF. In DNA form, the CDR3 reads TGTGCCAGCAGCTTAGCTCGTTTCTCCTACGAGCAGTACTTC. Supplemented by reference TRBV7-9 and TRBJ2-7, the full variable domain reads DTGVSQNPRHKITKRGQNVTFRCDPISEHNRLYWYRQTLGQGPEFLTYFQNEAQLEKSRLLSDRFSAERPKGSFSTLEIQRTEQGDSAMYLCASSLARFSYEQYFGPGTRLTVT.